Below, 24 T cell receptor delta chains from the same sample are listed, as sequenced in a study of γδ T cells in repeated Plasmodium falciparum infection (dated by TCRdb to about 2021). The protocol used for the library was multiplex PCR. Reads for this sample came from an Illumina MiSeq. TCRdb reprocessed the public reads with the caller CATT; rows with the same DNA were merged afterwards. The sample records over 55,000 delta-chain clones, around 1.5% of which are singletons. The ten top clones hold about 15% of the sample. For bulk TCR repertoire analysis, Vgamma9/Vdelta2+ and Vdelta2-negative gammadelta T cell populations were flow-sorted out of peripheral blood mononuclear cells. The sample consisted of gamma-delta T cells from blood. Every receptor here comes from a pool of human donors (malaria-infected and uninfected, not separated).

This clone occurred a few times. This DNA's translation and the protein TCRdb lists, from a much larger clone, do not match at residue 3, likely due to a read error; the protein shown is translated from the DNA. This CDR3 reads CARDTAGVINTDKLIF. The DNA of the CDR3 is TGTGCCCGTGACACCGCTGGGGTAATCAACACCGATAAACTCATCTTT. The rearrangement joins TRDV2 to TRDJ1; tentative D call: TRDD3 (6 bases). In the absence of a J gene in TCRdb, the DNA was matched to germline to assign it here. Germline V gives CDR1 GEAIGNYY, CDR2 EKD. The CDR3 totals 16 residues.

This clone was found many times. TCRdb records a much larger clone's protein for this DNA, with a difference at residue 7 that likely arises from a read error; the protein given is the translation of the DNA. The chain uses TRDV1 and TRDJ1; unclear D gene. This CDR3 is 14 amino acids long. Trimming removed 0 bases from V and 3 bases from J, with 8 bases in between. Looked up from germline, CDR1 is TSWWSYY and CDR2 is QGS. The CDR3: CALGELTGSDKLIF. CDR3 DNA sequence: TGTGCTCTTGGGGAACTCACCGGGTCCGATAAACTCATCTTT.

This clone was detected many times. The protein TCRdb lists belongs to a much larger clone and differs from this DNA's translation at residue 15, which points to a read error; the protein shown is made from the DNA. The chain combines TRDV2 with TRDJ3; TRDD3 matches 8 bases. Matching the DNA to germline supplied the J gene, which TCRdb does not give. CDR1 and CDR2 from the germline V gene are GEAIGNYY and EKD. CDR3 length equals 22 residues. The CDR3 coding sequence is TGTGCCTGTGACTCCGGCGCGTTTACTGGGGGCCCGAGCTCCCGGGACACCCGACAGATGTTTTTC. As protein: CACDSGAFTGGPSSRDTRQMFF.

Worth noting for this clone: TCRdb's listed protein matches a much larger clone and diverges from this DNA's translation at residue 16, likely through a read error; the protein shown comes from the DNA. The chain employs TRDV1 and TRDJ1; TRDD3 might be the D (7 bases). The J gene, left out of TCRdb, was set here by checking the DNA against germline. V was cut by 0 bases and J by 3 bases, with 35 bases left in between. This CDR3 is built from 23 residues. CDR1 is TSWWSYY, CDR2 QGS, per germline. The CDR3 loop is CALGELDLAPTVRLGGSPDKLIF. As DNA, the CDR3 is TGTGCTCTTGGGGAACTAGATTTGGCTCCTACGGTGCGGCTGGGGGGCTCCCCCGATAAACTCATCTTT.

Concerning this clone: Only one base separates this from a far larger clonotype, so it likely reflects a read error. The same CDR3 can be traced to other DNA sequences in this sample. The chain is built from TRAV38-2/DV8 and TRDJ1; weak D call: TRDD2 (5 bases). No J segment appears in TCRdb, so it was assigned here by matching the sequence to germline. Per germline, CDR1 TSESDYY and CDR2 QEAYKQQN. CDR3 length: 19 amino acids. The V end lost 0 bases, the J end lost 5 bases, and 26 bases lay between the germline ends. The CDR3 loop reads CAYRSAWFAYVRLTDKLIF. Here the CDR3 DNA reads TGTGCTTATAGGAGCGCGTGGTTTGCCTACGTAAGGCTCACTGATAAACTCATCTTT.

This clone was detected a few times. TCRdb's entry gives the protein of a much larger clone, which mismatches this DNA's translation at residue 14, likely from a read error; the protein reported here is translated from the DNA. J is TRDJ1 and V is TRDV1; TRDD3 aligns across 8 bases. This CDR3 is built from 21 residues. The V segment lost 3 bases and the J segment 1 base; nucleotides outside the gene matches: 22. CDR1 is TSWWSYY, CDR2 QGS, per germline. The CDR3 nucleotides are TGTGCTCTTGGGGACCCCCTTCCAACATTACTGGGGGTTTCACTCACCGATAAACTCATCTTT. Residues: CALGDPLPTLLGVSLTDKLIF.

Regarding this clone: TCRdb attributes to this sequence the protein of a much larger clone, which differs from the DNA translation at residue 17; a read error is likely, and the protein displayed is translated from the DNA. The rearrangement joins TRDV1 to TRDJ1; TRDD3 matches at 13 bases. The J gene, missing from TCRdb, was assigned here through DNA to germline matching. Germline CDR1 reads TSWWSYY; CDR2 reads QGS. The CDR3 consists of 20 residues. CDR3 in amino acids: CALGEPYPNLYWGIRDRLIF. The DNA for the CDR3 is TGTGCTCTTGGGGAACCCTACCCAAACCTCTACTGGGGGATACGAGATAGACTCATCTTT.

This clone was counted only a few times. J is TRDJ1 and V is TRDV1; 9 bases fit TRDD3. No J gene is reported in TCRdb; it was inferred here by comparing the DNA with germline. The CDR3 length is 17 residues. Germline loops: CDR1 TSWWSYY, CDR2 QGS. V dropped 9 bases and J dropped 0; count of bases not matched to a gene: 14. CDR3 region: CALGPGRGIPYTDKLIF. As DNA, the CDR3 is TGTGCTCTGGGGCCAGGTAGGGGGATACCGTACACCGATAAACTCATCTTT.

A few counts support this clone. TCRdb attributes to this sequence the protein of a much larger clone, which differs from the DNA translation at residue 3; a read error is likely, and the protein displayed is translated from the DNA. The rearrangement links TRDV1 to TRDJ1, with D possibly TRDD3 on 5 matching bases. Here the J gene was assigned by germline matching of the DNA, as TCRdb has none. From germline, CDR1 is TSWWSYY and CDR2 QGS. This CDR3 spans 21 amino acids. The CDR3, as DNA: TGTGCTTTTGGGGAACCCCCTTTACACGTACGGGGTACATTATACACCGATAAACTCATCTTT. Translation: CAFGEPPLHVRGTLYTDKLIF.

With respect to this clone: Translating this DNA gives a protein that differs at residue 14 from the TCRdb one, which belongs to a much larger clone; a read error is likely, and the protein shown is this translation. The V gene corresponds to TRDV1; no J gene was called; no check of the table's D call, TRDD3, against the DNA was made. This CDR3 is built from 16 residues. Germline CDR1 TSWWSYY, CDR2 QGS. CDR3 sequence: CALGEPRIRMPDKPIF. CDR3 bases: TGTGCTCTTGGGGAACCCCGGATCCGTATGCCCGATAAACCCATCTTT.

This clone ranks as medium-sized. This same CDR3 is encoded by further DNA sequences in the sample. The genes are TRDV3 and TRDJ1; D perhaps matches TRDD2 (5 bases). CDR3 size: 17 residues. V lost 4 bases and J 0 bases, leaving 24 bases between the germline ends. Germline lookup yields CDR1 TVYSNPD and CDR2 GDNSRS (reference sequence). Here the CDR3 reads CASRRMSAYLYTDKLIF. The CDR3, as DNA: TGTGCCTCACGCCGAATGTCCGCCTACCTATACACCGATAAACTCATCTTT.

This clone was found a few times. A far larger clone is a single base away, which makes a read error likely. Different DNA sequences within this sample yield the same CDR3. The genes are TRDV1 and TRDJ1, with a tentative D call TRDD3 (5 bases). TCRdb carries no J gene annotation; the J gene was assigned here by matching the DNA with germline. From germline, CDR1 is TSWWSYY and CDR2 QGS. V shed 9 bases and J shed 0 bases, with 26 bases lying between them. This CDR3 is built from 18 residues. CDR3 loop: CALKKGGPPRPYTDKLIF. The CDR3 nucleotides read TGTGCTCTCAAGAAAGGGGGCCCCCCACGTCCGTACACCGATAAACTCATCTTT.

This clone was picked up many times. A single base is all that separates this from a far larger clone, so a read error is likely. Other nucleotide sequences in the sample specify the same CDR3. V gene TRDV1 combines with J gene TRDJ1; 8 nucleotides match TRDD3. The CDR3 covers 20 residues. Germline CDR1 TSWWSYY, CDR2 QGS. The CDR3 nucleotides are TGTGCCCTTGGGGAACCCAGCCCTCCCAAATACTGGGGGCTCACCGATAAACTCATCTTT. Translating it yields CALGEPSPPKYWGLTDKLIF.

This clone came up many times. TCRdb's entry gives the protein of a much larger clone, which mismatches this DNA's translation at residue 15, likely from a read error; the protein reported here is translated from the DNA. V gene TRDV2 combines with J gene TRDJ1, with 7 bases fitting TRDD3. The CDR3 covers 16 residues. Germline CDR1 is GEAIGNYY and CDR2 is EKD. In nucleotides, the CDR3 is TGTGCCTGTGAACCTGCGGCCAAATGGGGGAGAGATAAACTCACCTTT. The encoded protein is CACEPAAKWGRDKLTF.

The V call is TRDV1, the J call TRDJ1; 9 bases agree with TRDD3. Since TCRdb gives no J gene, matching the DNA to germline was used here to assign it. The V gene's germline CDR1 is TSWWSYY and CDR2 QGS. Losses at the gene ends were 2 bases for V and 1 base for J; bases not matched to a gene: 5. This CDR3 region has 16 residues. As DNA, the CDR3 is TGTGCTCTTGGGGAATTGGAGGGGGATACCACCGATAAACTCATCTTT. It specifies CALGELEGDTTDKLIF.

A word on this clone: The protein recorded in TCRdb matches a much larger clone and deviates from this DNA's translation at residue 25, suggesting a read error; the protein here is obtained by translating the DNA. V and J are TRDV3 and TRDJ1, with 12 bases lining up with TRDD3. The J gene is absent in TCRdb and was assigned here via DNA matching to germline. The CDR3 has 28 residues. Germline loops: CDR1 TVYSNPD, CDR2 GDNSRS (reference sequence). The CDR3 coding sequence is TGTGCCTTTGGTGGTTCCTCCCCGCTGGGGGATACGGGGAGCGCATGTTTACGGATAGCTACGTACACCGATGAACTCATCTTT. Translated: CAFGGSSPLGDTGSACLRIATYTDELIF.

On this clone: This DNA's translation and the protein TCRdb lists, from a much larger clone, do not match at residue 20, likely due to a read error; the protein shown is translated from the DNA. The chain combines TRDV1 with TRDJ1; D may be TRDD2 or TRDD3 (9 bases each). Germline V gene data show CDR1 as TSWWSYY and CDR2 as QGS. The CDR3 covers 26 residues. V was clipped by 2 bases and J by 1 base, with 44 bases between them. CDR3 coding DNA: TGTGCTCTTGGGGAAGCGGGGCCTTCCTACGGGAGGAGTACTGGGGGACCCCGTTGGGCCACCGATAAACTCATCTTT. Its translation: CALGEAGPSYGRSTGGPRWATDKLIF.

This clone has a handful of counts. The protein that TCRdb holds for this DNA derives from a much larger clone and differs from the translated DNA at residue 9, which likely indicates a read error; the protein shown here is translated from the DNA. The V gene is TRDV3, the J gene TRDJ1, with D possibly called TRDD2 or TRDD3 (6 bases each). The germline CDR1 and CDR2 sequences are TVYSNPD and GDNSRS (reference sequence). Between the trimmed V and J ends, which lost 0 bases and 2 bases, there was a span of 37 bases. CDR3 length: 22 amino acids. The CDR3 region is CAFRMFEALLRDWGSPTDKLIF. DNA for the CDR3: TGTGCCTTTAGAATGTTCGAAGCCCTCCTACGAGATTGGGGGTCCCCAACCGATAAACTCATCTTT.

Regarding this clone: TCRdb has a much larger clone's protein, which differs at residue 6 from the translation of this DNA, likely because of a read error; what is shown is the protein translated from the DNA. The chain links TRDV1 to TRDJ1; 13 bases line up with TRDD3. The CDR3 length is 23 residues. After removal of 2 bases from V and 2 bases from J, the junction contained 23 bases not matched to a gene. Germline V gene lookup returns CDR1 TSWWSYY and CDR2 QGS. The CDR3 region has the DNA TGTGCTCTTGGGGAAGTTGGGGGAACTTCCTCTTCATACTGGGGGATACGGACCGATAAACTCATCTTT. Protein sequence: CALGEVGGTSSSYWGIRTDKLIF.

In this sample, this clone turned up many times. It may be a read error: a sequence one base away is much more abundant. V usage is TRDV1 and J usage is TRDJ1; tentative D call: TRDD3 (6 bases). Trimming took 2 bases from V and 1 from J, leaving 20 bases between them. Germline lookup yields CDR1 TSWWSYY and CDR2 QGS. CDR3 length: 18 residues. Here the CDR3 reads CALGETFARRILTDKLIF. CDR3 nucleotides: TGTGCTCTTGGGGAAACCTTCGCACGGAGGATACTCACCGATAAACTCATCTTT.

This clone has just a few counts. This probably arose from a read error, given a far larger clone one base away. Other DNA sequences of this sample code for an identical CDR3. The rearrangement uses TRDV1 and TRDJ3; D possibly corresponds to TRDD3 (6 bases). From germline, CDR1 is TSWWSYY and CDR2 QGS. This CDR3 has 19 amino acids. V lost 9 bases and J lost 1, with 22 bases in between. The CDR3 DNA follows: TGTGCTCTCGAGCCTTCACTCAGGGGGACATCCTGGGACACCCGACAGATGTTTTTC. This encodes CALEPSLRGTSWDTRQMFF.

In the case of this clone: For this DNA, TCRdb reports the protein of a much larger clone, which diverges at residue 12, most likely from a read error; the protein presented here is translated directly from the DNA. The genes are TRDV3 and TRDJ1; TRDD2 or TRDD3 may be the D gene (5 bases each). The J gene, absent from TCRdb, was called here by matching the DNA to germline. The CDR3 has 17 residues. CDR1 TVYSNPD and CDR2 GDNSRS come from the germline V gene (reference sequence). V lost 5 bases and J 3 bases, leaving 28 bases between the germline ends. In nucleotides, the CDR3 is TGTGCCCGGAAAGCCCCTACGGGGGCCCCATTCGCCGATAAACTCATCTTT. Translation: CARKAPTGAPFADKLIF.

This clone was seen only a few times. The amino acid sequence in TCRdb belongs to a much larger clone and departs from this DNA's translation at residue 3, likely a sequencing read error; the sequence shown is translated from the DNA. This sequence joins TRDV1 and TRDJ1; TRDD3 agrees at 8 bases. TCRdb gives no J gene; it was assigned here by matching the DNA to germline. The V gene's germline CDR1 is TSWWSYY and CDR2 QGS. The CDR3 has 16 amino acids. CDR3 loop: CAPGELAGLLGAKLIF. Written as DNA, the CDR3 is TGTGCTCCTGGGGAACTGGCCGGTCTACTGGGGGCTAAACTCATCTTT.

A few counts support this clone. For this DNA, TCRdb reports the protein of a much larger clone, which diverges at residue 21, most likely from a read error; the protein presented here is translated directly from the DNA. CDR3 in DNA: TGTGCCTTTATCCCCCCGCCTTCCTACGAGCCTGGGGGATACCTTTACCTACCCGATAAACCCATCTTT. Translation gives CAFIPPPSYEPGGYLYLPDKPIF. The V gene call is TRDV3, and the J gene call is absent; the table assigns TRDD3, which was not confirmed against the DNA. Germline CDR1 and CDR2: TVYSNPD and GDNSRS (reference sequence). CDR3 length equals 23 residues.